This TCR beta chain came from a study of blood T cell repertoires in COVID-19 (dated by TCRdb to 2019 to 2021). Concerning the study at large: Collaborator samples came from the United States, Italy and Spain and covered acute and convalescent phases of COVID-19. Sample metadata almost always included a de-identified subject ID, COVID-19 status, age in years and sex. Where HLA class I and class II types were available, the types were taken from metadata supplied by the sample provider, not from assay-based typing. The repertoires were made available in a free public database intended to serve as a resource for research on the immune response to SARS-CoV-2. The dataset comprised deeply sampled blood TCRbeta repertoires from subjects exposed to, actively infected with, or recovered from COVID-19. The samples were drawn from the first 160 participants of the ongoing ImmuneRACE study and from roughly 1,300 subjects provided by 6 global collaborators. The prospective study material was composed of cDNA or gDNA derived from T cells, B-cell-depleted T cells, or PBMCs.

Turning to this clone: Its antigen is currently not known. Nothing much larger sits one base from this clone, and base qualities are not available.

What the study reported, not specific to this receptor: The amount of clinical and demographic metadata varied by source and participant and was provided uncurated.

The V end gives up 1 base and the J end 3 bases, leaving 11 bases in the junction not matched to a gene. The CDR3 spans 18 residues, from the cysteine through the phenylalanine. The kept DNA is CDR3 alone, 54 bases in frame from the first base. Reading the germline V gene gives CDR1 MGHRA and CDR2 YSYEKL. One collaborating source in Seattle enrolled patients while the patients were actively infected and followed the patients over time throughout the course of disease. Each collaborating institution followed its own protocols to collect whole blood in K2EDTA tubes. For TCRbeta analysis, collaborators shipped samples as frozen whole blood, isolated PBMCs, or DNA extracted from either of those sample types. The immunoSEQ Assay, a bias-controlled multiplex PCR, was used to amplify TCRbeta CDR3 regions from genomic DNA. Under the source paper's analysis protocol: The number of nucleated cells in each sample was estimated by amplification of reference gene primers within the assay. To quantify the absolute abundance of each unique TCRbeta CDR3 rearrangement, sequence reads were collapsed and filtered. For each sample, productive Simpson clonality was calculated by taking the square root of Simpson's diversity index across productive rearrangements. Imported from immuneACCESS, the table was reduced by TCRdb to in-frame sequences with V and J called. These copies leave out some clones; in studies compared against another copy, an unresolved V gene accounts for under half, and the cause of the remainder is not known. From that table come the V and J calls and clone size; the DNA was used to work out D and trimming. This sample lists under 450,000 clones; 75% to 90% were detected once. The ten top clones hold roughly 6.6% of the sample.

The chain is encoded by TRBV4-1 joined to TRBJ1-1, and 10 bases in between align with TRBD1. Sequencing used peripheral blood. The receptor was derived from a woman aged 55-70 years with COVID-19, enrolled during active disease. The bases read TGCGCCAGCAGCCAAGGACAGGGGGCAAGAATTATGGACACTGAAGCTTTCTTT. This codes for CASSQGQGARIMDTEAFF.